This T cell receptor (beta chain) appears in the sequencing data of a study of CD8+ T cells in alopecia areata. Study as a whole: Each day, treated patients took oral tofacitinib twice, at 5 to 10 mg per dose.

Extraction of RNA preceded its reverse transcription into cDNA, which served as the sequencing template. Produced via immunoSEQ multiplex PCR; TCRdb's table is partial and in-frame only. The sample records over 85,000 clones, approximately 66% being singletons. Treatment reported: oral pan-JAK inhibitor, 5-10 mg twice daily. Findings and caveats of the study: Tofacitinib produced a significant decrease in scalp clonality and in expanded CD8+ clones among the top 100. Possibly as an HLA-related effect, TCR sharing across patients appeared less clear than in mice. Numerous expanded lesional clones remained in scalp and blood during tofacitinib.

Notes on this clone: Antigen specificity is unknown.

Germline V gene sequence: CDR1 SNHLY, CDR2 FYNNEI. The V gene end was trimmed by 4 bases and the J gene end by 4 bases; junction bases not matched to a gene: 4. The CDR3 has 15 residues. The sequencing used CD8+ T cells sorted from blood, collected at week 4, from a patient treated with tofacitinib. This chain links TRBV2 with TRBJ2-1; TRBD2 agrees at 10 bases. This clonotype originated in a human donor with alopecia areata. CDR3 nucleotides: TGTGCCAGCAGTGCACCGGGACTAGCGTACAATGAGCAGTTCTTC. Its protein product is CASSAPGLAYNEQFF. Together with reference TRBV2 and TRBJ2-1, the CDR3 gives the full variable domain: EPEVTQTPSHQVTQMGQEVILRCVPISNHLYFYWYRQILGQKVEFLVSFYNNEISEKSEIFDDQFSVERPDGSNFTLKIRSTKLEDSAMYFCASSAPGLAYNEQFFGPGTRLTVL.